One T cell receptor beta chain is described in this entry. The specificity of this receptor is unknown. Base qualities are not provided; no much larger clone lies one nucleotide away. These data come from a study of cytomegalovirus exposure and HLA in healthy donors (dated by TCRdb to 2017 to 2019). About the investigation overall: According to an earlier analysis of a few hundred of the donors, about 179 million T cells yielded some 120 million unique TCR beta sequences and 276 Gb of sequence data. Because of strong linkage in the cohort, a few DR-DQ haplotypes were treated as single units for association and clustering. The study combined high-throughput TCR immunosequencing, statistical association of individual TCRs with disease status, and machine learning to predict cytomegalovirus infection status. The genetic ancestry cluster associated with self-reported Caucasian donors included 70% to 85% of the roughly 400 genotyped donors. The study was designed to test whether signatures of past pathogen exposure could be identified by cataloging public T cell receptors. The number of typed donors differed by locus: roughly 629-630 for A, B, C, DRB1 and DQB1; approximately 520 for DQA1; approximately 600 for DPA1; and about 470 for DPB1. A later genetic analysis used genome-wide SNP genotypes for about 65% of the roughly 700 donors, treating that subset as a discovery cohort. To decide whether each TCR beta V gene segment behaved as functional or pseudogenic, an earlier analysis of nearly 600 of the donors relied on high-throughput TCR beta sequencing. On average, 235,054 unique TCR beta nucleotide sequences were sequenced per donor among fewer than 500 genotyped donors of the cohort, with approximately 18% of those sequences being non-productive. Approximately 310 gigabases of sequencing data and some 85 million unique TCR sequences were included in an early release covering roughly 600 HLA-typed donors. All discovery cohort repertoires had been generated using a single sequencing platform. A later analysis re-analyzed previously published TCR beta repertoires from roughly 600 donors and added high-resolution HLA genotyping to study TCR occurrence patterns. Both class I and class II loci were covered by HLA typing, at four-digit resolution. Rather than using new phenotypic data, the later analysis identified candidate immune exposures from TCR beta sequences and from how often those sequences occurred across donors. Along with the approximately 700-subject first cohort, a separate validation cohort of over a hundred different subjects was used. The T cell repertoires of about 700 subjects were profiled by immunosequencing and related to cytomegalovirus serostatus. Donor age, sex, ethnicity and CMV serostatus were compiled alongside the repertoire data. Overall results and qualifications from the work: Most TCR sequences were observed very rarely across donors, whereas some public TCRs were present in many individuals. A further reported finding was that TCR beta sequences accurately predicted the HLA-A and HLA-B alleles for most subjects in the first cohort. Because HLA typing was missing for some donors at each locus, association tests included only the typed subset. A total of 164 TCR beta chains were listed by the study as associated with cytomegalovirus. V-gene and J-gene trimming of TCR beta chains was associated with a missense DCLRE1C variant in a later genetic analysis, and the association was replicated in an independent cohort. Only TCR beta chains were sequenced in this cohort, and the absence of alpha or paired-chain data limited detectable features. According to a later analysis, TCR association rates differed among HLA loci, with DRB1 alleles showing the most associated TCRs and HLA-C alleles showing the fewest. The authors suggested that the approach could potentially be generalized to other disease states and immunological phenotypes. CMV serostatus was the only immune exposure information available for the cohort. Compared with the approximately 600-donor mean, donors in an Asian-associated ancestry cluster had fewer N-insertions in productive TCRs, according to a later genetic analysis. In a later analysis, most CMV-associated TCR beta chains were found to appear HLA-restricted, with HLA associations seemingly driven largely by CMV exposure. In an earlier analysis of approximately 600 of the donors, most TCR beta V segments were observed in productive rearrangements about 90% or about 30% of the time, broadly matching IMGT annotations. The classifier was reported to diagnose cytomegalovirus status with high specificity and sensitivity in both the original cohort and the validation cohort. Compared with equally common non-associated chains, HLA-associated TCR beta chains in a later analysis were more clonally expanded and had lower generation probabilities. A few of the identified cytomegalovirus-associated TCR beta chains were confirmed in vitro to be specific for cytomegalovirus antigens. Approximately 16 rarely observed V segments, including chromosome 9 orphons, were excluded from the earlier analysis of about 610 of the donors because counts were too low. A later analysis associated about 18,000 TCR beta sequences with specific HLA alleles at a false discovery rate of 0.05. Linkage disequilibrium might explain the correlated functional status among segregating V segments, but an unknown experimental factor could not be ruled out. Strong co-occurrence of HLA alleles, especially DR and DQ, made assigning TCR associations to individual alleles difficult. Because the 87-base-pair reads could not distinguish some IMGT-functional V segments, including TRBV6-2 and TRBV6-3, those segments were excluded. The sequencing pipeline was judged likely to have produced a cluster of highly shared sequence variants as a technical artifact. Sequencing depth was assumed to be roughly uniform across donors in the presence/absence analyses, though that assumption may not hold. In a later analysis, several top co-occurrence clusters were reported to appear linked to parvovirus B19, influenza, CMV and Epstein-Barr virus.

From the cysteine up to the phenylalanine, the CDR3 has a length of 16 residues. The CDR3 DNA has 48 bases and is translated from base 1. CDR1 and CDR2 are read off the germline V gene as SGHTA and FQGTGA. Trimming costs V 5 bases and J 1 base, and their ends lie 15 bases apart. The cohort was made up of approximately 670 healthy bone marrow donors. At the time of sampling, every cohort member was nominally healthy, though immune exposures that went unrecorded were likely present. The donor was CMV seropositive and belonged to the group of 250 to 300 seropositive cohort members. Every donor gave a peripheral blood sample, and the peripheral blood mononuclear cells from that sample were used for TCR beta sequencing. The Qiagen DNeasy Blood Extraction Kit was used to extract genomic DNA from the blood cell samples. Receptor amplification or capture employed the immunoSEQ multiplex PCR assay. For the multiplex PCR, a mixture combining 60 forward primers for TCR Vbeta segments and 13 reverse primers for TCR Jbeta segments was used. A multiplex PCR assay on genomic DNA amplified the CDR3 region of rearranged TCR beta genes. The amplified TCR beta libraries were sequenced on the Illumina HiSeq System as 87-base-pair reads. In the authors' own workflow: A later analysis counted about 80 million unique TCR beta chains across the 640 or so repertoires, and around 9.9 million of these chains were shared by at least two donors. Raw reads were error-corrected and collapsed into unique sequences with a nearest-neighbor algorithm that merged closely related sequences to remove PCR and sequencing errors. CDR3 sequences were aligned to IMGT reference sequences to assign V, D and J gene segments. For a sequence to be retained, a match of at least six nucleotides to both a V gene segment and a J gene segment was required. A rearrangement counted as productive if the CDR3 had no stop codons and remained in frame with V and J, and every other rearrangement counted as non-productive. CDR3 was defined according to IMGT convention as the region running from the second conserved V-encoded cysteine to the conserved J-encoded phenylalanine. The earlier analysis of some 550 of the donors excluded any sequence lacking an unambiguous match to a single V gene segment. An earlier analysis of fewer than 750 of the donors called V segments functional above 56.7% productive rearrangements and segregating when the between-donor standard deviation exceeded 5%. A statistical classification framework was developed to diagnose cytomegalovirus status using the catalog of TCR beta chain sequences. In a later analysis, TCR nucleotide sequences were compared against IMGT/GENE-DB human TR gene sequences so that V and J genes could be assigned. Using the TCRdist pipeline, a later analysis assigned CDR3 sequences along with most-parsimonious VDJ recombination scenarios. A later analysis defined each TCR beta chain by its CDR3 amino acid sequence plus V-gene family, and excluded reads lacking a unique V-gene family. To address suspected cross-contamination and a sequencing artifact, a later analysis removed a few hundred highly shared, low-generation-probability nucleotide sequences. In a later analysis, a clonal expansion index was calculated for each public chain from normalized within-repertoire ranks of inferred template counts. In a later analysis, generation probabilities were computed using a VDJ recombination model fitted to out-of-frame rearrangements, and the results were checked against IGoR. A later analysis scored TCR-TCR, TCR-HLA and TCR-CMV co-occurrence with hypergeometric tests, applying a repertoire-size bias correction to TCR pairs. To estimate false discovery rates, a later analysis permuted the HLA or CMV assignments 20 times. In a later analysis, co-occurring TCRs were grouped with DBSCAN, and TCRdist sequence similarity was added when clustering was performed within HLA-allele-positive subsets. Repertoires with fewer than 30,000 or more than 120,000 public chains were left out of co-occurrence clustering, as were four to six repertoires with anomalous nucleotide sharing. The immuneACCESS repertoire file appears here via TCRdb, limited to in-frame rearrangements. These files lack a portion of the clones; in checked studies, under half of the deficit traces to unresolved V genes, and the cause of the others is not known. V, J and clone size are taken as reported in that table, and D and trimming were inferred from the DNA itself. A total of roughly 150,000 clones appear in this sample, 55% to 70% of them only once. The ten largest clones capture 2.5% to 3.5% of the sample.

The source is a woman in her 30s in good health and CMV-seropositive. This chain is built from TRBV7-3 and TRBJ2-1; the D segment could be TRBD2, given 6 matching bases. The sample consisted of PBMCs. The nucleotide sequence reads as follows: TGTGCCAGCAGCCCCCCTGGGACTCAATCCTACAATGAGCAGTTCTTC. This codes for CASSPPGTQSYNEQFF.